The clone carrying this T cell receptor beta chain was seen ten or more times. Its antigen is unknown. Per the germline V gene, CDR1 is SNHLY and CDR2 is FYNNEI. The CDR3 has 13 residues. With 4 bases clipped from V and 9 bases from J, the junction kept 4 bases outside the gene matches. These data belong to a study of regulatory T cells in long-lasting Graves disease. Notes on the study in general: Because few samples were included, accuracy may have been lower.

Time point denoted: newly diagnosed GD, antithyroid drugs for less than 3 months. PBMC-derived RNA was used for the TCR library. Approximately 8.9-milliliter peripheral blood samples went into EDTA tubes. Arm-PCR of CDR3 regions and iRepertoire HTBI primers were the basis on which TCR beta libraries were built. Each CDR3 protein is one row after TCRdb ran MiXCR on the multiplex PCR reads. The table shows over 200,000 distinct CDR3 sequences, with approximately 20% occurring only once. The same sample was also studied in work on T cells in Graves' hyperthyroidism and ophthalmopathy.

The rearrangement joins TRBV2 to TRBJ2-1; 9 bases are shared with TRBD1. Sample: peripheral blood mononuclear cells (PBMCs), taken at new diagnosis, from a patient treated with antithyroid drugs. This sequence originates from a woman aged 25-40 years with Graves disease. The CDR3 region is CASSGQGGTEQFF. DNA of the CDR3: TGTGCCAGCAGTGGACAGGGGGGAACTGAGCAGTTCTTC. The variable domain in full, completed from reference TRBV2 and TRBJ2-1, reads EPEVTQTPSHQVTQMGQEVILRCVPISNHLYFYWYRQILGQKVEFLVSFYNNEISEKSEIFDDQFSVERPDGSNFTLKIRSTKLEDSAMYFCASSGQGGTEQFFGPGTRLTVL.